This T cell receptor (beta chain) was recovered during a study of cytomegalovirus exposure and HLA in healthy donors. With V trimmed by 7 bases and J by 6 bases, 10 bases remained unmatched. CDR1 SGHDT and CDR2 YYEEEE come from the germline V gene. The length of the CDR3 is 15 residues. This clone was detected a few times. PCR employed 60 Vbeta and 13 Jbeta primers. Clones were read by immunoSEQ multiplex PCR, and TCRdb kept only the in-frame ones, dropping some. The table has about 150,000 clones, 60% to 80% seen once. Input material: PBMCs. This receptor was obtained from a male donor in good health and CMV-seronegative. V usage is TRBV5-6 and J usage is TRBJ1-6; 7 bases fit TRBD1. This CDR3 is CASGSTGQANSPLHF. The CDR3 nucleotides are TGTGCCAGCGGATCAACAGGACAGGCTAATTCACCCCTCCACTTT.